This T cell receptor (beta chain) was found in a study of blood T cell repertoires in COVID-19. Across the study: Samples representing acute and convalescent COVID-19 were sourced from the United States, Italy and Spain.

Germline-derived CDR1 and CDR2 are MNHEY and SVGEGT. The CDR3 runs 15 residues. V was cut by 3 bases and J by 8 bases, with 17 bases left in between. Patients at the Seattle site were enrolled during active infection and followed longitudinally. Original processing methods: How many nucleated cells were present was estimated from reference gene primer amplification. This table comes from immunoSEQ multiplex PCR, and its TCRdb copy is limited to in-frame clones, with some not included. V, J and clone size reflect that table, while D and trimming were determined from the DNA. The sample consists of roughly 87,000 clones, approximately 85% of them appearing once.

Sequencing was carried out using peripheral blood. The rearrangement links TRBV6-2 or TRBV6-3 to TRBJ2-1; maybe TRBD2 (6 bases). This receptor was taken from a woman aged 80 or older with COVID-19, enrolled during active disease. The CDR3: CASSYILATPYEQFF. The CDR3 DNA reads TGTGCCAGCAGTTATATCCTAGCGACCCCCTATGAGCAGTTCTTC.